This passage covers 13 T cell receptor beta chains from one sample sequenced in a study of blood T cells in healthy people across ages. Through a sample-barcoded 5' primer and a J-beta primer mix, a second PCR was run for roughly 6 to 11 cycles. Each CDR3 protein gets one entry after TCRdb re-called the 5' RACE reads with MiXCR. In the table there are about a million distinct CDR3 sequences, around two fifths of which are singletons. Sequencing used blood. Source of these receptors: a man aged 18 to 29 in good health.

The V gene is TRBV11-1, the J gene TRBJ1-1, with TRBD1 identical over 7 bases. Trimming took 5 bases from V and 1 from J; bases not matched to a gene: 7. The CDR3 contains 15 residues. The germline V gene has CDR1 SGHAT and CDR2 FQDESV (reference sequence). CDR3 in amino acids: CASSAMTGRNTEAFF. The CDR3 DNA sequence: TGTGCCAGCAGCGCCATGACAGGGCGGAACACTGAAGCTTTCTTT.

V usage is TRBV7-9 and J usage is TRBJ1-6, with TRBD1 matching 7 bases. The germline gives CDR1 SEHNR, CDR2 FQNEAQ (reference sequence). The CDR3 totals 16 residues. With V trimmed by 5 bases and J by 4 bases, 8 bases remained unmatched. The CDR3 nucleotides are TGTGCCAGCAGCAACCGGGACAGATCATATAATTCACCCCTCCACTTT. Translation gives CASSNRDRSYNSPLHF.

This clonotype was seen a handful of times. This chain joins TRBV29-1 and TRBJ1-2, with D possibly matching TRBD1 (5 bases). This CDR3 is built from 14 residues. V gave up 5 bases and J gave up 5 bases, with 18 bases separating them. CDR1 SQVTM and CDR2 ANQGSEA come from the germline V gene. CDR3 loop: CSVRGTQTIYGYTF. The CDR3 region has the DNA TGCAGCGTTCGGGGGACGCAAACAATTTATGGCTACACCTTC.

This clonotype was detected only a few times. The V call is TRBV30, the J call TRBJ1-6; D is uncertain. The germline V gene encodes CDR1 GTSNPN and CDR2 SVGIG (reference sequence). V was trimmed by 3 bases and J by 7 bases, leaving 10 bases between them. This CDR3 is built from 13 residues. The CDR3 here is CAWREQPNSPLHF. Here the CDR3 DNA reads TGTGCCTGGAGGGAACAGCCCAATTCACCCCTCCACTTT.

The chain links TRBV7-6 to TRBJ2-7, with 9 bases identical to TRBD2. The CDR3 length is 14 residues. CDR1 and CDR2 (germline): SGHVS, FNYEAQ. V lost 3 bases and J lost 5; bases outside the gene matches: 5. The CDR3 region has the DNA TGTGCCAGCAGCTTCGGGACTAGCATAGACGAGCAGTACTTC. This codes for CASSFGTSIDEQYF.

The chain combines TRBV27 with TRBJ1-5; no reliable D call. V was clipped by 5 bases and J by 1 base, with 15 bases between them. CDR1 MNHEY and CDR2 SMNVEV come from the germline V gene (reference sequence). The CDR3 sequence is 16 residues long. The CDR3 is CASSLTRATSNQPQHF. The CDR3 nucleotides read TGTGCCAGCAGTCTAACCCGGGCGACGAGCAATCAGCCCCAGCATTTT.

The chain links TRBV5-1 to TRBJ2-6, with a weak D call TRBD2 (5 bases). The V end lost 3 bases, the J end lost 0 bases, and 7 bases lay between the germline ends. Germline lookup yields CDR1 SGHRS and CDR2 YFSETQ. The CDR3 has 15 residues. The DNA for the CDR3 is TGCGCCAGCAGCTCGGGGAACTCTGGGGCCAACGTCCTGACTTTC. It encodes CASSSGNSGANVLTF.

The chain links TRBV4-1 to TRBJ1-6; possibly TRBD1 for D (5 bases). Per the germline V gene, CDR1 is MGHRA and CDR2 is YSYEKL. The CDR3 is made up of 16 amino acids. Trimming took 3 bases from V and 6 from J, leaving 15 bases between them. DNA for the CDR3: TGCGCCAGCAGCCATCCGGGGCCGCGGGGTAATTCACCCCTCCACTTT. Its translation is CASSHPGPRGNSPLHF.

J is TRBJ2-3 and V is TRBV6-6, with 11 bases matching TRBD2. Looked up from germline, CDR1 is MNHNY and CDR2 is SVGAGI (reference sequence). V lost 2 bases to trimming and J lost 2 bases; unmatched junction nucleotides: 6. The CDR3 sequence is 17 residues long. This CDR3 reads CASSYPTSGGFTDTQYF. CDR3 nucleotide sequence: TGTGCCAGCAGTTACCCCACTAGCGGGGGATTCACAGATACGCAGTATTTT.

This clonotype has just a few counts. This sequence joins TRBV12-3 or TRBV12-4 and TRBJ2-5, with unresolved D. The CDR3 covers 11 residues. V lost 8 bases and J lost 5, with 9 bases in between. CDR3 sequence reads: CASGPRETQYF. CDR3 DNA sequence: TGTGCCAGCGGCCCCCGCGAGACCCAGTACTTC.

The rearrangement joins TRBV5-1 to TRBJ2-6; no definite D call. This CDR3 is built from 16 residues. Germline V CDR1 and CDR2: SGHRS, YFSETQ. V shed 4 bases and J shed 0 bases, with 11 bases lying between them. CDR3 loop: CASSLPPGSGANVLTF. The DNA of the CDR3 is TGCGCCAGCAGCCTTCCCCCCGGCTCTGGGGCCAACGTCCTGACTTTC.

The chain couples TRBV12-3 or TRBV12-4 to TRBJ2-1; D ambiguous. The tail of the sequence fits TRBJ2-7 better, so the J call may be wrong. The CDR3 has 13 residues. The CDR3 sequence is CASRPRHYNEQYF. The CDR3 DNA is TGTGCCAGCAGACCCAGACACTACAATGAGCAGTACTTC.

This clonotype was found a few times. V usage is TRBV5-1 and J usage is TRBJ1-1, with a tentative D call TRBD1 (6 bases). Germline V lookup: CDR1 SGHRS, CDR2 YFSETQ. The CDR3 has 15 residues. Trimming took off 5 bases at V and 1 base at J, with 15 bases between the two ends. CDR3 protein: CASSIDTGKNTEAFF. Here the CDR3 DNA reads TGCGCCAGCAGTATAGATACAGGGAAGAACACTGAAGCTTTCTTT.